Described below is a single TCR beta chain sequence and its context. Its antigen remains unidentified. No per-base quality is available; no much larger clone lies one base away. Each collaborating institution followed its own protocols to collect whole blood in K2EDTA tubes. For TCRbeta analysis, collaborators shipped samples in one of three forms: frozen whole blood, isolated PBMCs, or DNA extracted from either of those sample types. The sample belongs to a study of blood T cell repertoires in COVID-19 (dated by TCRdb to 2020 to 2022). Study-wide context: Collaborator samples came from the United States, Italy and Spain and covered acute and convalescent phases of COVID-19. A de-identified subject ID, COVID-19 status, age in years and sex were almost always included in the sample metadata. HLA class I and class II types, where available, came from metadata supplied by the sample provider rather than from assay-based typing. Samples came from the ongoing ImmuneRACE study (first 160 participants) plus 1,254 subjects from 6 global collaborators. The repertoires were released in a freely available public database meant as a resource for research on the immune response to SARS-CoV-2. The prospective study material was composed of cDNA or gDNA derived from T cells, B-cell-depleted T cells, or PBMCs. Subjects who had been exposed to COVID-19, were actively infected with it, or had recovered from it provided the deeply sampled blood TCRbeta repertoires that made up the dataset. General study outcomes and caveats: The quantity of clinical and demographic metadata differed by source and by participant and was supplied without curation.

V is shortened by 4 bases, J by 1 base, and the region joining them spans 14 bases. CDR1 and CDR2 are read off the germline V gene as SGHRS and YFSETQ. From the cysteine up to the phenylalanine, the CDR3 has a length of 15 residues. The sequence is cut down to CDR3 DNA, 45 bases in frame from base 1. The immunoSEQ Assay, a bias-controlled multiplex PCR, was used to amplify TCRbeta CDR3 regions from genomic DNA. As for the authors' bioinformatics: Within the assay, amplification of reference gene primers was used to estimate how many nucleated cells each sample contained. To quantify the absolute abundance of each unique TCRbeta CDR3 rearrangement, sequence reads were collapsed and filtered. For each sample, productive Simpson clonality was calculated as the square root of Simpson's diversity index over productive rearrangements. What TCRdb holds here is the immuneACCESS table cut down to in-frame rearrangements. Part of the clones is not present; checked against another copy, under half of the missing clones reflect an unresolved V gene, and the others are unexplained. The D gene and trimming were derived from the DNA, and the V and J assignments and clone size from that table. In all, the sample holds some 55,000 clones, and around 79% of those were seen once. The top ten clonotypes cover about two fifths of the sample.

The sequence was collected from a man in his sixties or seventies with active or convalescent COVID-19. Recombination joined TRBV5-1 with TRBJ1-1; a tentative D call is TRBD1 (6 bases match). Material for sequencing was peripheral blood. At the DNA level, the sequence is TGCGCCAGCAGCCTTAGCCGGGACACGAACACTGAAGCTTTCTTT. Translated, it reads CASSLSRDTNTEAFF.